This T cell receptor beta chain is from a study of Ad26.COV2.S vaccination and SARS-CoV-2 variants. The wider study: The donor was enrolled in the Ad26.COV2.S arm of the COV1001 trial. By the intramuscular route, Ad26.COV2.S was given once, or twice 56 days apart. General study points: Across vaccine and placebo recipients, the breadth of non-spike TCRs was similar. There was reportedly substantial breadth in spike-specific CD8+ and CD4+ T cell responses after vaccination.

The data were produced by immunoSEQ multiplex PCR, yet TCRdb's version contains in-frame clones alone and is incomplete. Of some 250,000 clones listed, 85% to 90% were seen once; the top ten hold 9.5% to 12%. The germline V gene has CDR1 SEHNR and CDR2 FQNEAQ (reference sequence). The CDR3 has 15 amino acids. V gave up 2 bases and J gave up 6 bases, with 14 bases separating them. Treatment here: roughly 20 received Ad26.COV2.S at low or high dose, single or two shots; about five received placebo; per-sample allocation not given. Collection of the samples took place on day 63 after the first injection of vaccine or placebo. In this sample, this clone turned up once. Its antigen is unidentified.

The chain uses TRBV7-9 and TRBJ1-3; D not certain. This receptor was identified in a person between 18 and 59 years old who received the Ad26.COV2.S COVID-19 vaccine or a placebo. Specimen: peripheral blood, collected in a trial of Ad26.COV2.S vaccine versus placebo. As DNA, the CDR3 is TGTGCCAGCAGCTTAACAGCGTCTCTGGAAAACACCATATATTTT. Its translation is CASSLTASLENTIYF.